Shown below are 31 T cell receptor beta chains from a single sample sequenced in a study of blood T cells in healthy people across ages. Combining a sample-barcoded 5' primer with a J-beta primer mix, a second PCR ran for 7 to 11 cycles. A single record per CDR3 protein comes from TCRdb applying MiXCR to the 5' RACE reads. Of 550,000 to 700,000 distinct CDR3 sequences in the sample, 25% to 30% were seen once. The sample comprised blood. These receptors were taken from a woman aged 70-85 years in good health.

As for this clonotype: The junction departs from germline at one end; a sequencing error may be responsible. CDR3 residues: CAGSDRGGDPYNEQFF. As DNA, the CDR3 is TGTGCCGGCAGTGATCGGGGGGGCGATCCCTACAATGAGCAGTTCTTC. The gene calls are TRBV12-3 or TRBV12-4 and TRBJ2-1, with 8 bases fitting TRBD2. The CDR3 spans 16 residues.

The rearrangement joins TRBV18 to TRBJ2-5, with 7 bases fitting TRBD1. This CDR3 region has 15 residues. J lost 1 base, V lost 1 base, and 3 bases had no gene match. CDR1 is KGHSH, CDR2 LQKENI, per germline. This chain's CDR3 is CASSPRWTGQETQYF. In nucleotides, the CDR3 is TGTGCCAGCTCACCACGTTGGACAGGCCAAGAGACCCAGTACTTC.

This clonotype was detected only a few times. This chain joins TRBV20-1 and TRBJ1-2; D gene uncertain. V lost 7 bases and J 2 bases, leaving 11 bases between the germline ends. Germline assignment: CDR1 DFQATT and CDR2 SNEGSKA (reference sequence). This CDR3 has 12 residues. The CDR3 nucleotides read TGCAGTGAGAGAAACGGGAACTATGGCTACACCTTC. This translates into CSERNGNYGYTF.

The V gene is TRBV7-2, the J gene TRBJ1-2; D is ambiguous. The CDR3 is 15 residues long. V lost 4 bases and J lost 2, with 14 bases in between. Per germline, CDR1 SGHTA and CDR2 FQGNSA. In DNA form, the CDR3 reads TGTGCCAGCAGCTATGCCCCTGACCCGAACTATGGCTACACCTTC. This codes for CASSYAPDPNYGYTF. The full variable domain, with the rest looked up from reference TRBV7-2 and TRBJ1-2, is GAGVSQSPSNKVTEKGKDVELRCDPISGHTALYWYRQSLGQGLEFLIYFQGNSAPDKSGLPSDRFSAERTGGSVSTLTIQRTQQEDSAVYLCASSYAPDPNYGYTFGSGTRLTVV.

This clonotype has just one count. The genes are TRBV29-1 and TRBJ1-1, with TRBD1 as a possible D gene (6 bases). The CDR3 sequence is 14 residues long. Germline V gene lookup returns CDR1 SQVTM and CDR2 ANQGSEA. V dropped 4 bases and J dropped 1 base, with 13 bases sitting between them. Here the CDR3 reads CSVGGGGGNTEAFF. CDR3 DNA sequence: TGCAGCGTTGGTGGTGGGGGCGGGAACACTGAAGCTTTCTTT.

The CDR3 spells CASSQGGTIPNTGELFF. The DNA for the CDR3 is TGCGCCAGCAGCCAAGGGGGTACCATCCCGAACACCGGGGAGCTGTTTTTT. V gene TRBV4-1 combines with J gene TRBJ2-2; no clear D gene. This CDR3 spans 17 amino acids. Trimming pared 1 base from V and 0 bases from J, leaving 12 bases between. Germline V lookup: CDR1 MGHRA, CDR2 YSYEKL.

This clonotype turned up a few times. This chain joins TRBV6-2 or TRBV6-3 and TRBJ1-2; D is perhaps TRBD1 (5 bases). Trimming removed 6 bases at V and 8 bases at J, with 22 bases between. Germline CDR1 is MNHEY and CDR2 is SVGEGT. The CDR3 extends over 15 amino acids. This CDR3 is CASRPTGGVLIGYTF. CDR3 DNA: TGTGCCAGCAGGCCCACCGGGGGAGTGCTCATCGGCTACACCTTC.

V and J are TRBV9 and TRBJ1-6; 7 bases agree with TRBD1. CDR1 is SGDLS, CDR2 YYNGEE, per germline. Trimming removed 2 bases from V and 16 bases from J; junction bases left unmatched: 12. The CDR3 extends over 14 amino acids. CDR3 in DNA: TGTGCCAGCAGCGTCGTGGACAGGTTGGGGGAACTCCACTTT. This codes for CASSVVDRLGELHF.

V usage is TRBV5-1 and J usage is TRBJ2-3, with 8 positions matching TRBD2. CDR3 length: 15 residues. The V and J ends lost 3 bases and 6 bases, in that order; junction bases with no gene match: 9. Germline assignment: CDR1 SGHRS and CDR2 YFSETQ. Written as DNA, the CDR3 is TGCGCCAGCAGCTCTCCGGGGGGGCCTGGTGATACGCAGTATTTT. Its translation: CASSSPGGPGDTQYF. The full variable domain, in which reference TRBV5-1 and TRBJ2-3 provide the parts outside the CDR3, is KAGVTQTPRYLIKTRGQQVTLSCSPISGHRSVSWYQQTPGQGLQFLFEYFSETQRNKGNFPGRFSGRQFSNSRSEMNVSTLELGDSALYLCASSSPGGPGDTQYFGPGTRLTVL.

This clonotype was observed a handful of times. This chain joins TRBV20-1 and TRBJ2-3; D is unclear. CDR1 and CDR2 from the germline V gene are DFQATT and SNEGSKA (reference sequence). Trimming took off 3 bases at V and 0 bases at J, with 7 bases between the two ends. This CDR3 has 13 residues. In DNA, the CDR3 is TGCAGTGCTAGTGGTAAAAGCACAGATACGCAGTATTTT. This encodes CSASGKSTDTQYF.

This clonotype was seen only a few times. One end of the junction fails to match germline, which may point to a read error. The chain is built from TRBV9 and TRBJ2-3; D is possibly TRBD2 (5 bases). The CDR3 consists of 14 residues. Per germline, CDR1 SGDLS and CDR2 YYNGEE. The CDR3 spells CASTPREYTDTQYF. Written as DNA, the CDR3 is TGTGCCAGCACCCCGAGGGAATACACAGATACCCAGTATTTT.

The chain combines TRBV20-1 with TRBJ2-1, with TRBD2 identical over 7 bases. With V trimmed by 0 bases and J by 3 bases, 5 bases remained unmatched. This CDR3 is 15 amino acids long. Germline values: CDR1 DFQATT, CDR2 SNEGSKA (reference sequence). Written as DNA, the CDR3 is TGCAGTGCTAGAGATTCTACGGGGGGCTACAATGAGCAGTTCTTC. Translating it yields CSARDSTGGYNEQFF.

This clonotype was seen a few times. The chain is built from TRBV20-1 and TRBJ1-2; D not resolved. This CDR3 is built from 12 residues. CDR1 DFQATT and CDR2 SNEGSKA come from the germline V gene (reference sequence). Trimming shortened V by 3 bases and J by 2 bases, and 7 bases separated the two germline ends. The CDR3 nucleotides are TGCAGTGCTAGTGCCGTGAACTATGGCTACACCTTC. It translates to CSASAVNYGYTF.

The chain links TRBV20-1 to TRBJ2-7; 8 bases agree with TRBD2. CDR1 and CDR2 (germline): DFQATT, SNEGSKA (reference sequence). V was clipped by 4 bases and J by 0 bases; unmatched bases: 14. The CDR3 has 17 residues. The CDR3 loop is CSATQTKPGLDSYEQYF. The CDR3 DNA is TGCAGTGCTACTCAAACCAAACCGGGACTAGACTCCTACGAGCAGTACTTC.

This clonotype was observed a few times. The chain joins TRBV5-1 to TRBJ2-5, with 10 nucleotides matching TRBD2. Germline-derived CDR1 and CDR2 are SGHRS and YFSETQ. After removal of 4 bases from V and 5 bases from J, the junction contained 11 bases not matched to a gene. This CDR3 has 16 residues. In DNA, the CDR3 is TGCGCCAGCAGCCCCAGGGGAGGGACTAGCGCGGAGACCCAGTACTTC. This codes for CASSPRGGTSAETQYF.

In its sample, this clonotype was seen a few times. The rearrangement joins TRBV7-8 to TRBJ2-7; 12 nucleotides agree with TRBD2. CDR3 size: 17 residues. Germline assignment: CDR1 SGHVS and CDR2 FQNEAQ. J lost 3 bases, V lost 5 bases, and 11 bases had no gene match. The CDR3 bases are TGTGCCAGCAGCGCCCGCCCGACTAGCGGGGGCCTCTACGAGCAGTACTTC. Amino acids: CASSARPTSGGLYEQYF. Based on the CDR3 plus reference TRBV7-8 and TRBJ2-7, the full variable domain is GAGVSQSPRYKVAKRGQDVALRCDPISGHVSLFWYQQALGQGPEFLTYFQNEAQLDKSGLPSDRFFAERPEGSVSTLKIQRTQQEDSAVYLCASSARPTSGGLYEQYFGPGTRLTVT.

The chain recombines TRBV24-1 with TRBJ2-1, with 10 bases aligning to TRBD1. The germline CDR1 and CDR2 sequences are KGHDR and SFDVKD. The CDR3 runs to 16 residues. With V trimmed by 3 bases and J by 5 bases, 6 bases remained unmatched. CDR3 DNA: TGTGCCACCAGTGATGTCCGGGACAGGGGAAACAATGAGCAGTTCTTC. This sequence encodes CATSDVRDRGNNEQFF.

This chain connects TRBV20-1 to TRBJ2-5, with 7 bases identical to TRBD2. The CDR3 is made up of 14 amino acids. V dropped 6 bases and J dropped 1; count of bases not matched to a gene: 8. Germline V gene data show CDR1 as DFQATT and CDR2 as SNEGSKA (reference sequence). The CDR3 spells CSAIRRGSQETQYF. CDR3 coding DNA: TGCAGTGCGATTCGGCGGGGGAGCCAAGAGACCCAGTACTTC.

The rearrangement links TRBV6-1 to TRBJ1-4; a weak D match, TRBD1 (5 bases). From germline, CDR1 is MNHNS and CDR2 SASEGT. This CDR3 is 13 amino acids long. V shed 7 bases and J shed 2 bases, with 8 bases lying between them. The CDR3 DNA reads as TGTGCCAGCACCGGGGCTACTAATGAAAAACTGTTTTTT. This sequence encodes CASTGATNEKLFF.

This clonotype was seen more than once but under ten times. The chain links TRBV4-1 to TRBJ2-1; D ambiguous. The length of the CDR3 is 18 residues. Germline lookup yields CDR1 MGHRA and CDR2 YSYEKL. V was shortened by 3 bases and J by 4 bases, with 22 bases between the two germline ends. CDR3 residues: CASSHPPRSQNKYNEQFF. The CDR3, as DNA: TGCGCCAGCAGCCACCCTCCCAGGTCCCAGAATAAGTACAATGAGCAGTTCTTC.

The chain joins TRBV5-1 to TRBJ1-2; D is unresolved. Trimming cost V 3 bases and J 4 bases, with 13 bases left between them. The V gene's germline CDR1 is SGHRS and CDR2 YFSETQ. The CDR3 sequence is 14 residues long. CDR3 amino acids: CASSWGSGSYGYTF. CDR3 coding DNA: TGCGCCAGCAGCTGGGGTTCCGGGTCCTATGGCTACACCTTC.

The chain links TRBV4-3 to TRBJ2-5; no clear D. CDR1 is LGHNA, CDR2 YSLEER, per germline. The ends were cut back, 1 base at V and 5 bases at J, with 8 bases in the middle. The CDR3 contains 13 residues. DNA for the CDR3: TGCGCCAGCAGCCAAGTAGAAGGGGAGACCCAGTACTTC. Encoded protein: CASSQVEGETQYF.

Comment on this clonotype: A read error may account for a junction end that differs from germline. The chain combines TRBV4-3 with TRBJ2-1; 9 nucleotides align to TRBD2. The CDR3 is 15 residues long. Germline loops: CDR1 LGHNA, CDR2 YSLEER. The DNA for the CDR3 is TGCGCCACCAGCCTACTAGCGGGTGTCTACAATGAGCAGTTCTTC. It encodes CATSLLAGVYNEQFF.

The chain carries TRBV21-1 and TRBJ2-5; the table's TRBD2 call for D was not verified on the DNA. TRBV21-1 is marked as a pseudogene. CDR3 length: 15 residues. The CDR3 sequence: CASSKANRMGEGQYF. In DNA, the CDR3 is TGTGCCAGCAGCAAAGCGAACAGGATGGGGGAGGGGCAGTACTTC.

The chain is built from TRBV10-3 and TRBJ2-7; a weak D match, TRBD1 (6 bases). The CDR3 runs to 12 residues. V was cut by 8 bases and J by 3 bases, with 11 bases left in between. Germline CDR1 reads ENHRY; CDR2 reads SYGVKD. The DNA of the CDR3 is TGTGCCATCGGATTGACAGGCTACGAGCAGTACTTC. Residues: CAIGLTGYEQYF.

This clonotype has a handful of counts. The chain links TRBV6-6 to TRBJ2-5; D is ambiguous. Trimming shortened V by 4 bases and J by 1 base, and 10 bases separated the two germline ends. Germline V gene sequence: CDR1 MNHNY, CDR2 SVGAGI (reference sequence). The CDR3 runs 14 residues. This CDR3 is CASSFTMGQETQYF. The CDR3 nucleotides are TGTGCCAGCAGTTTTACTATGGGCCAAGAGACCCAGTACTTC.

Ten or more counts support this clonotype. The gene calls are TRBV7-2 and TRBJ2-7; 8 nucleotides align to TRBD1. V was clipped by 0 bases and J by 0 bases; unmatched bases: 4. Germline lookup yields CDR1 SGHTA and CDR2 FQGNSA. The CDR3 is 16 amino acids. This CDR3 is CASSLATGAGSYEQYF. The CDR3 region has the DNA TGTGCCAGCAGCTTAGCGACAGGGGCCGGCTCCTACGAGCAGTACTTC.

This clonotype turned up a few times. The CDR3 coding sequence is TGTGCCAGCACCGTAGGGGGGACTGAAGCTTTCTTT. This sequence encodes CASTVGGTEAFF. This chain uses TRBV28 with TRBJ1-1; perhaps TRBD1 as D (6 bases). Germline V gene sequence: CDR1 MDHEN, CDR2 SYDVKM. Trimming removed 7 bases at V and 5 bases at J, with 11 bases between. The CDR3 length is 12 residues.

On this clonotype itself: The junction and the germline gene differ at one end; a read error may be behind it. This chain uses TRBV3-1 with TRBJ1-1; D might be TRBD1 (5 bases). The CDR3 loop spans 14 amino acids. In germline, CDR1 is LGHDT, CDR2 YNNKEL (reference sequence). The CDR3 DNA reads as TGTGCCAGCATCCAAGTAAGGGGATACACTGAAGCTTTCTTT. This translates into CASIQVRGYTEAFF.

The V and J genes are TRBV10-3 and TRBJ1-1; 7 positions agree with TRBD1. The V gene's germline CDR1 is ENHRY and CDR2 SYGVKD. CDR3 length: 14 amino acids. Trimming took 9 bases from V and 0 from J; bases not matched to a gene: 7. CDR3 loop: CAISTGAMNTEAFF. The CDR3 DNA follows: TGTGCCATTTCCACAGGGGCAATGAACACTGAAGCTTTCTTT.

V usage is TRBV11-2 and J usage is TRBJ2-3; 12 positions agree with TRBD1. With V trimmed by 5 bases and J by 8 bases, 5 bases remained unmatched. This CDR3 is 14 amino acids long. Germline V gene lookup returns CDR1 SGHAT and CDR2 FQNNGV. The CDR3 DNA sequence: TGTGCCAGCAGCGACGGGACAGGGGGCATTACGCAGTATTTT. Protein sequence: CASSDGTGGITQYF.